This T cell receptor beta chain is drawn from a study of TIL therapy for anti-PD-1-resistant metastatic lung cancer. Study information: Median tumor mutation burden was 1.5 mutations per megabase.

This clone has a single count. The libraries were made with immunoSEQ v3. TCRdb keeps only in-frame clones here, not all; method: immunoSEQ multiplex PCR. The sample includes about 60,000 clones, around 63% seen only once; the top ten take around 6.1%. Time point reported: pre-treatment sample, taken before nivolumab and TIL therapy. Patients were adults with stage 4 NSCLC. Germline trimming cut 9 bases from V and 5 bases from J; bases unmatched to any gene: 5. There are 13 residues in the CDR3. Germline loops: CDR1 ENHRY, CDR2 SYGVKD. The specimen was blood, collected at baseline. The chain has TRBV10-3 and TRBJ2-1; 9 nucleotides agree with TRBD1. This clonotype was obtained from a person aged 25 to 80 with non-small cell lung cancer. CDR3: CAIRTGEDNEQFF. CDR3 nucleotide sequence: TGTGCCATACGGACAGGGGAAGACAATGAGCAGTTCTTC.